A selection of T cell receptor beta chains follows, all from one sample in a study of shared clonotypes between healthy human individuals. Clones were sequenced by immunoSEQ multiplex PCR, and TCRdb holds only the in-frame ones, with some missing. The sample comprises some 1,900,000 clones, about 95% of which are singletons, and 1% to 1.5% rests with the top ten. Sequencing input: naive CD8+ T cells sorted from blood. The source of these receptors is a man between 18 and 29 years old in good health. The CDR3 runs from the conserved cysteine through the conserved F or W. A D gene is named only where the DNA matches it firmly. Clone size is stated in some rows and not others, as once, few, many or a class when expanded.

cdr3_length: 14
clone_size: NA
v_call: TRBV7-9
d_call: TRBD1
j_call: TRBJ1-2
cdr3_nt: TGTGCCAGCAGCGGGACAGGGGGCGGGGATGGCTACACCTTC
cdr3_aa: CASSGTGGGDGYTF

cdr3_length: 11
clone_size: NA
v_call: TRBV7-8
d_call: NA
j_call: TRBJ2-7
cdr3_nt: TGTGCCAGCAGCTTGGGCCGCGAGCAGTACTTC
cdr3_aa: CASSLGREQYF

cdr3_length: 15
clone_size: NA
v_call: TRBV27
d_call: NA
j_call: TRBJ2-1
cdr3_nt: TGTGCCAGCAGTTTAGGGGCGTCCTCCTACAATGAGCAGTTCTTC
cdr3_aa: CASSLGASSYNEQFF

cdr3_length: 15
clone_size: NA
v_call: TRBV27
d_call: NA
j_call: TRBJ2-2
cdr3_nt: TGTGCCAGCAGTGACCCGTTCGGGGGCACCGGGGAGCTGTTTTTT
cdr3_aa: CASSDPFGGTGELFF

cdr3_length: 15
clone_size: NA
v_call: TRBV10-1
d_call: TRBD2
j_call: TRBJ2-7
cdr3_nt: TGCGCCAGCAGTGAGTCACCGGGAGGGCCAGGGGAGCAGTACTTC
cdr3_aa: CASSESPGGPGEQYF

cdr3_length: 15
clone_size: NA
v_call: TRBV6-5
d_call: TRBD1
j_call: TRBJ1-2
cdr3_nt: TGTGCCAGCAGTTCCCCGACAGGGATCTTCTATGGCTACACCTTC
cdr3_aa: CASSSPTGIFYGYTF

cdr3_length: 15
clone_size: once
v_call: TRBV28
d_call: NA
j_call: TRBJ2-4
cdr3_nt: TGTGCCAGCAGTCCCACAGGGTTAGCCAAAAACATTCAGTACTTC
cdr3_aa: CASSPTGLAKNIQYF

cdr3_length: 13
clone_size: NA
v_call: TRBV29-1
d_call: NA
j_call: TRBJ1-2
cdr3_nt: TGCAGCGTTGAAGACGGCAGGGAAGTTGGCTACACCTTC
cdr3_aa: CSVEDGREVGYTF

cdr3_length: 15
clone_size: NA
v_call: TRBV10-2
d_call: TRBD2
j_call: TRBJ2-7
cdr3_nt: TGCGCCAGCAGTCCCGGGACTAGCGACGGCTACGAGCAGTACTTC
cdr3_aa: CASSPGTSDGYEQYF

cdr3_length: 14
clone_size: NA
v_call: TRBV27
d_call: TRBD1
j_call: TRBJ2-5
cdr3_nt: TGTGCCAGCAGTTTAGGGACAGCTCAAGAGACCCAGTACTTC
cdr3_aa: CASSLGTAQETQYF

cdr3_length: 14
clone_size: NA
v_call: TRBV27
d_call: NA
j_call: TRBJ2-2
cdr3_nt: TGTGCCAGCAGTTCCCCAATACGCCCTTGGGAGCTGTTTTTT
cdr3_aa: CASSSPIRPWELFF